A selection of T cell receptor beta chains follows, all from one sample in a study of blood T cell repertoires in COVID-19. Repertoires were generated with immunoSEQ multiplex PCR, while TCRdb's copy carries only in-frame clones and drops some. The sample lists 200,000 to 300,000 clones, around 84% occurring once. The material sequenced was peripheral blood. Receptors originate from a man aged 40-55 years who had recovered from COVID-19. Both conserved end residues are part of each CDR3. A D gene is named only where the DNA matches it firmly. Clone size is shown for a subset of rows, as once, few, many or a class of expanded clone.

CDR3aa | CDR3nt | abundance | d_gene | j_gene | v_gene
CASSWGTSGSFRDTQYF | TGTGCCAGCTCCTGGGGGACTAGCGGGAGTTTCAGAGATACGCAGTATTTT | . | TRBD2 | TRBJ2-3 | TRBV18
CASSPRGDTEAFF | TGTGCCAGCTCACCACGGGGCGACACTGAAGCTTTCTTT | . | . | TRBJ1-1 | TRBV18
CASSLYRGEQYF | TGTGCCAGCAGCTTGTACAGGGGCGAGCAGTACTTC | few | TRBD1 | TRBJ2-7 | TRBV7-9
CASSSTTTLNSPLHF | TGTGCCAGCAGTTCTACAACTACATTGAATTCACCCCTCCACTTT | . | . | TRBJ1-6 | TRBV28
CASSLSTGTANTEAFF | TGCGCCAGCAGCCTATCTACCGGGACAGCGAACACTGAAGCTTTCTTT | . | TRBD1 | TRBJ1-1 | TRBV4-1
CASSVTGGTEAFF | TGTGCCAGCAGCGTAACAGGGGGCACTGAAGCTTTCTTT | once | TRBD1 | TRBJ1-1 | TRBV5-4
CASSLDREAGNTIYF | TGTGCCAGTAGTCTGGACAGGGAAGCTGGAAACACCATATATTTT | . | TRBD1 | TRBJ1-3 | TRBV19
CASSLMGTGSYEQYF | TGTGCCAGCAGTTTAATGGGTACAGGGTCCTACGAGCAGTACTTC | . | . | TRBJ2-7 | TRBV28
CASSPDRVGNTIYF | TGTGCCAGCAGCCCTGACAGGGTTGGAAACACCATATATTTT | few | TRBD1 | TRBJ1-3 | TRBV16
CASVAPTGGEQFF | TGTGCCAGCGTAGCCCCGACAGGGGGTGAGCAGTTCTTC | once | TRBD1 | TRBJ2-1 | TRBV11-2
CASTGGGHTDTQYF | TGTGCCAGCACGGGGGGGGGTCACACAGATACGCAGTATTTT | . | TRBD2 | TRBJ2-3 | TRBV6-5
CAISESGSGGYNEQFF | TGTGCCATCAGTGAGTCAGGTAGCGGGGGCTACAATGAGCAGTTCTTC | . | TRBD2 | TRBJ2-1 | TRBV10-3
CASSQRDRDTEAFF | TGTGCCAGCAGCCAACGGGACAGGGACACTGAAGCTTTCTTT | . | TRBD1 | TRBJ1-1 | TRBV3-1/TRBV3-2
CASSQDGRTDTQYF | TGCGCCAGCAGCCAAGATGGGCGCACAGATACGCAGTATTTT | . | . | TRBJ2-3 | TRBV4-3
CASSYVGGGVGSYNEQFF | TGTGCCAGCAGTTACGTCGGCGGTGGAGTCGGCTCCTACAATGAGCAGTTCTTC | . | . | TRBJ2-1 | TRBV6-2/TRBV6-3
CASSSGDTPLANYGYTF | TGCGCCAGCAGCTCCGGAGATACACCATTAGCTAACTATGGCTACACCTTC | . | . | TRBJ1-2 | TRBV5-1
CASSLSRGTVGTDTQYF | TGTGCCAGCAGTTTATCGAGGGGGACAGTAGGGACAGATACGCAGTATTTT | . | TRBD1 | TRBJ2-3 | TRBV27
CASSPGRAGFNEQFF | TGTGCCAGCAGCCCCGGGAGGGCGGGGTTCAATGAGCAGTTCTTC | . | TRBD2 | TRBJ2-1 | TRBV7-8
CAWSVAGVVYEQYF | TGTGCCTGGAGTGTAGCGGGAGTAGTCTACGAGCAGTACTTC | . | TRBD2 | TRBJ2-7 | TRBV30
CASNLVAGGYDNEQFF | TGCGCCAGCAACCTGGTAGCGGGAGGATACGACAATGAGCAGTTCTTC | . | TRBD2 | TRBJ2-1 | TRBV5-1
CASSQTSYEQYF | TGTGCCAGCAGCCAAACGAGCTACGAGCAGTACTTC | . | . | TRBJ2-7 | TRBV7-8
CASRGLAGGTGELFF | TGTGCCAGCAGGGGACTAGCGGGGGGCACCGGGGAGCTGTTTTTT | . | TRBD2 | TRBJ2-2 | TRBV9
CASSKEQADTQYF | TGTGCCAGCAGCAAAGAACAAGCGGATACGCAGTATTTT | . | . | TRBJ2-3 | TRBV21-1
CASSEYNEQFF | TGCGCCAGCAGCGAGTACAATGAGCAGTTCTTC | . | . | TRBJ2-1 | TRBV5-1
CASSPWANSPLHF | TGTGCCAGCAGCCCCTGGGCCAATTCACCCCTCCACTTT | . | . | TRBJ1-6 | TRBV11-3
CASQTDLREKLFF | TGTGCCAGCCAGACAGATCTCAGGGAAAAACTGTTTTTT | . | . | TRBJ1-4 | TRBV12-3/TRBV12-4
CAWSWLGGTEAFF | TGTGCCTGGAGTTGGCTGGGGGGGACTGAAGCTTTCTTT | few | . | TRBJ1-1 | TRBV30
CASSIDNPPDLLARGYNEQFF | TGTGCCAGTAGTATAGATAATCCCCCAGACTTGCTTGCCCGGGGCTACAATGAGCAGTTCTTC | few | . | TRBJ2-1 | TRBV19
CASSLGNSGNTIYF | TGCGCCAGCAGCTTGGGTAACTCTGGAAACACCATATATTTT | . | . | TRBJ1-3 | TRBV5-1
CASSFPLGTGGGEQFF | TGCGCCAGCAGCTTTCCCTTGGGGACGGGAGGTGGTGAGCAGTTCTTC | . | TRBD2 | TRBJ2-1 | TRBV5-1
CASSPPSRPDTQYF | TGTGCCAGCTCACCACCGTCTAGGCCAGATACGCAGTATTTT | once | . | TRBJ2-3 | TRBV18
CASSLERTDTQYF | TGTGCCAGCAGCTTAGAGCGGACAGATACGCAGTATTTT | few | . | TRBJ2-3 | TRBV11-3
CASSSVPGGLNTEAFF | TGTGCCAGCAGCTCCGTGCCCGGGGGGCTGAACACTGAAGCTTTCTTT | few | . | TRBJ1-1 | TRBV11-2
CASSDLLAGGIYNEQFF | TGCGCCAGCAGTGATCTTCTAGCGGGCGGAATTTACAATGAGCAGTTCTTC | once | TRBD2 | TRBJ2-1 | TRBV10-2
CASRYVGGGPNEQFF | TGTGCCAGCAGATATGTAGGGGGGGGCCCGAATGAGCAGTTCTTC | . | . | TRBJ2-1 | TRBV7-2
CASSERAWQGSYEQYF | TGTGCCAGCAGTGAAAGAGCGTGGCAGGGTAGCTACGAGCAGTACTTC | once | . | TRBJ2-7 | TRBV2
CATSFTRGGPRGYTF | TGTGCCACCAGCTTCACGCGGGGCGGGCCAAGGGGCTACACCTTC | . | . | TRBJ1-2 | TRBV15
CASSLDSGYEQYF | TGTGCCAGCAGCTTAGATTCGGGCTACGAGCAGTACTTC | . | . | TRBJ2-7 | TRBV7-9
CARSSPGRGTYEQYF | TGTGCCAGAAGCTCTCCGGGGAGGGGAACCTACGAGCAGTACTTC | . | TRBD2 | TRBJ2-7 | TRBV5-3
CASSFGTTYEQYF | TGTGCCAGCAGCTTCGGTACCACCTACGAGCAGTACTTC | . | . | TRBJ2-7 | TRBV7-9
CASSSVGANEQFF | TGTGCCAGCAGTTCCGTGGGGGCAAATGAGCAGTTCTTC | . | . | TRBJ2-1 | TRBV6-6
CASSPTREKETQYF | TGTGCCAGCAGCCCTACTAGGGAAAAGGAGACCCAGTACTTC | . | . | TRBJ2-5 | TRBV27
CASSQSNQGGTF | TGTGCCAGCAGCCAATCAAATCAGGGTGGCACCTTC | . | . | TRBJ1-2 | TRBV3-1/TRBV3-2
CASSQGTAYNEQFF | TGTGCCAGCAGCCAAGGGACAGCCTACAATGAGCAGTTCTTC | . | TRBD1 | TRBJ2-1 | TRBV7-2
CASSPTSGAYNEQFF | TGTGCCAGCAGTCCCACTAGCGGAGCCTACAATGAGCAGTTCTTC | . | TRBD2 | TRBJ2-1 | TRBV2
CASSRTGTGSNYGYTF | TGTGCCAGCAGCCGGACAGGGACAGGCTCTAACTATGGCTACACCTTC | . | TRBD1 | TRBJ1-2 | TRBV5-4
CASRQGLNTEAFF | TGTGCCAGTAGACAGGGACTGAACACTGAAGCTTTCTTT | once | . | TRBJ1-1 | TRBV19
CASSLNRAGGEKLFF | TGTGCCAGCTCACTGAACCGGGCGGGAGGTGAAAAACTGTTTTTT | . | . | TRBJ1-4 | TRBV18
CASSTQTASTNQPQHF | TGTGCCAGTAGTACGCAGACAGCCAGTACCAATCAGCCCCAGCATTTT | . | . | TRBJ1-5 | TRBV19
CASSLGGRENSPLHF | TGTGCCAGCAGCCTAGGGGGCAGGGAGAATTCACCCCTCCACTTT | . | TRBD1 | TRBJ1-6 | TRBV5-4
CASSERLAGSNEQFF | TGTGCCAGCAGTGAAAGACTAGCGGGGAGTAATGAGCAGTTCTTC | . | TRBD2 | TRBJ2-1 | TRBV6-1
CASSQAENIQYF | TGTGCCAGCAGCCAAGCAGAAAACATTCAGTACTTC | . | . | TRBJ2-4 | TRBV3-1/TRBV3-2
CASRRPGQGGGYTF | TGTGCCAGCAGACGTCCGGGACAGGGAGGTGGCTACACCTTC | . | TRBD1 | TRBJ1-2 | TRBV5-5
CASSLVGGRETQYF | TGCGCCAGCAGCTTGGTAGGGGGTAGGGAGACCCAGTACTTC | . | . | TRBJ2-5 | TRBV5-1
CASSPSTGAQETQYF | TGTGCCAGCTCACCATCGACAGGGGCGCAAGAGACCCAGTACTTC | . | TRBD1 | TRBJ2-5 | TRBV18